Presented here are 14 T cell receptor beta chains from one specimen sequenced in a study of T cells after yellow fever vaccination. TCRdb reprocessed the 5' RACE reads via MiXCR and lists one record per CDR3 protein. This sample has 350,000 to 450,000 distinct CDR3 sequences, with around 20% found just once. The sequenced sample was PBMCs, obtained before the yellow fever booster vaccination. The receptor set was obtained from a man aged 18 to 30 who received the YFV17D yellow fever vaccine.

This chain's CDR3 is CASRLAGGRTDTQYF. In DNA, the CDR3 is TGTGCCAGCAGGCTAGCGGGGGGCCGCACAGATACGCAGTATTTT. The rearrangement links TRBV27 to TRBJ2-3; 11 positions match TRBD2. This CDR3 region has 15 residues. CDR1 is MNHEY and CDR2 is SMNVEV in the germline V gene (reference sequence). After removal of 6 bases from V and 1 base from J, the junction contained 3 bases not matched to a gene.

This chain joins TRBV20-1 and TRBJ2-7; maybe TRBD1 (5 bases). Trimming stripped 3 bases from V and 3 bases from J, with 9 bases between. The CDR3 totals 12 residues. Germline CDR1 reads DFQATT; CDR2 reads SNEGSKA (reference sequence). The CDR3 region is CSASRGGYEQYF. The CDR3 DNA reads as TGCAGTGCTAGTAGGGGCGGCTACGAGCAGTACTTC.

V is TRBV5-1 and J is TRBJ2-3, with D possibly being TRBD2 (5 bases). The CDR3 covers 14 residues. The germline V gene encodes CDR1 SGHRS and CDR2 YFSETQ. With 2 bases removed from V and 2 bases from J, the gap between germline ends came to 9 bases. Here the CDR3 reads CASSFLLDTDTQYF. The CDR3 DNA follows: TGCGCCAGCAGCTTTCTACTAGACACAGATACGCAGTATTTT.

This clonotype was counted between two and nine times. This sequence joins TRBV12-3 or TRBV12-4 and TRBJ2-1; D call uncertain. CDR3 length: 12 amino acids. V lost 7 bases and J 8 bases, leaving 12 bases between the germline ends. In DNA, the CDR3 is TGTGCCAGCACCCCCTGGGCGGATGAGCAGTTCTTC. Amino acids: CASTPWADEQFF.

J is TRBJ1-2 and V is TRBV6-2 or TRBV6-3; tentatively, D is TRBD1 (6 bases). In germline, CDR1 is MNHEY, CDR2 SVGEGT. Trimming stripped 8 bases from V and 4 bases from J, with 17 bases between. The CDR3 spans 14 residues. CDR3 sequence reads: CASCHRVSTYGYTF. Here the CDR3 DNA reads TGTGCCAGCTGCCACAGGGTATCGACCTATGGCTACACCTTC.

V and J are TRBV28 and TRBJ1-1, with D tentatively TRBD1 (5 bases). Germline CDR1 reads MDHEN; CDR2 reads SYDVKM. V dropped 6 bases and J dropped 10 bases, with 18 bases sitting between them. The CDR3 has 13 amino acids. CDR3 sequence (DNA): TGTGCCAGCAGGAGGCAGGGCCCCTTCGGAGCTTTCTTT. This sequence encodes CASRRQGPFGAFF.

The rearrangement uses TRBV7-9 and TRBJ2-7, with D hard to call. Per germline, CDR1 SEHNR and CDR2 FQNEAQ (reference sequence). The CDR3 runs 14 residues. V was cut by 5 bases and J by 0 bases, with 11 bases left in between. This CDR3 is CASSPLTDSYEQYF. CDR3 DNA: TGTGCCAGCAGCCCCCTGACTGACTCCTACGAGCAGTACTTC.

Many counts were recorded for this clonotype. This sequence joins TRBV9 and TRBJ2-2; D not resolved. V was shortened by 0 bases and J by 6 bases, with 3 bases between the two germline ends. Germline-derived CDR1 and CDR2 are SGDLS and YYNGEE. The CDR3 covers 12 residues. CDR3 amino acids: CASSVGSGELFF. Here the CDR3 DNA reads TGTGCCAGCAGCGTAGGGTCCGGGGAGCTGTTTTTT.

The rearrangement joins TRBV4-1 to TRBJ2-2; D is possibly TRBD2 (5 bases). CDR3 length: 16 residues. Germline loops: CDR1 MGHRA, CDR2 YSYEKL. V gave up 0 bases and J gave up 5 bases, with 13 bases separating them. Here the CDR3 reads CASSQDPGRGTGELFF. CDR3 nucleotides: TGCGCCAGCAGCCAAGATCCCGGAAGAGGGACCGGGGAGCTGTTTTTT.

This clonotype was observed a few times. The chain combines TRBV28 with TRBJ2-7, with 7 bases lining up with TRBD1. CDR1 and CDR2 (germline): MDHEN, SYDVKM. V lost 5 bases and J lost 3; bases outside the gene matches: 7. The CDR3 has 14 residues. CDR3 coding DNA: TGTGCCAGCAGTCAGACAGGGAATAGCTACGAGCAGTACGTC. It yields the protein CASSQTGNSYEQYV.

Ten or more counts support this clonotype. The chain employs TRBV7-2 and TRBJ2-3, with 7 positions matching TRBD2. V dropped 4 bases and J dropped 3; count of bases not matched to a gene: 7. Looked up from germline, CDR1 is SGHTA and CDR2 is FQGNSA. The length of the CDR3 is 15 residues. The CDR3 DNA follows: TGTGCCAGCAGCTCCCCTCACGGGGGGACAGATACGCAGTATTTT. Protein sequence: CASSSPHGGTDTQYF.

This clonotype showed up many times. The V and J genes are TRBV9 and TRBJ2-5; the D gene is possibly TRBD2 (5 bases). This CDR3 has 15 amino acids. Per the germline V gene, CDR1 is SGDLS and CDR2 is YYNGEE. V lost 2 bases, J lost 5 bases, and 16 bases lay in between. The CDR3 DNA follows: TGTGCCAGCAGCGTCGCGGGTTGGGCTCGGGAGACCCAGTACTTC. Residues: CASSVAGWARETQYF.

V usage is TRBV18 and J usage is TRBJ1-2, with D possibly being TRBD1 (6 bases). The CDR3 extends over 13 amino acids. Looked up from germline, CDR1 is KGHSH and CDR2 is LQKENI. The germline V and J ends were trimmed by 3 bases and 4 bases, with 9 bases remaining between them. The CDR3 is CASSPGDIYGYTF. CDR3 DNA sequence: TGTGCCAGCTCACCGGGGGACATCTATGGCTACACCTTC.

J is TRBJ2-1 and V is TRBV28; 11 bases are a match to TRBD1. J was trimmed by 2 bases and V by 6 bases; bases with no gene match: 9. The CDR3 has 17 residues. The V gene's germline CDR1 is MDHEN and CDR2 SYDVKM. The CDR3 nucleotides read TGTGCCAGCAGGACGAAGGCGGGACAGGGGGCCTACAATGAGCAGTTCTTC. This gives the protein CASRTKAGQGAYNEQFF.